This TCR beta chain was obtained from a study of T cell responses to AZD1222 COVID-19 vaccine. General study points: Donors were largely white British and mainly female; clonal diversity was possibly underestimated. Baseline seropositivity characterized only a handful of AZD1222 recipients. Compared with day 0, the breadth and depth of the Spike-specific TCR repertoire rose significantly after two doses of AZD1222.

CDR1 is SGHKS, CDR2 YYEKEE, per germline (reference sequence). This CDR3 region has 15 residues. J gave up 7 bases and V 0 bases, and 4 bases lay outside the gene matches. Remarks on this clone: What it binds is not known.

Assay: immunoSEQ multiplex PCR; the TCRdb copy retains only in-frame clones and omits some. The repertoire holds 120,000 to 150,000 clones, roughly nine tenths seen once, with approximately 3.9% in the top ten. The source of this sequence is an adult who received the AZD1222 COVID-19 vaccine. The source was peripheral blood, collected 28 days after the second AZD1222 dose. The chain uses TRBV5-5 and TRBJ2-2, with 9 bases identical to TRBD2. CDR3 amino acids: CASSLASGRSGELFF. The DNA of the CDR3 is TGTGCCAGCAGCTTGGCCAGCGGGAGGAGCGGGGAGCTGTTTTTT.